This T cell receptor beta chain was observed in a study of T-cell reconstitution after alpha-beta-depleted transplantation in children. This clonotype came up a few times. One junction end disagrees with the germline gene, perhaps due to a read error. The CDR3 is 15 residues long. CDR1 is SSHAT, CDR2 FNYEAQ, per germline (reference sequence). The TCRbeta library incorporated unique molecular identifiers. TCRdb re-called the PCR reads through MiXCR, storing one row per CDR3 protein. Among around 380,000 distinct CDR3 sequences, about a tenth were seen once, and the ten largest hold roughly 5%. The chain joins TRBV7-7 to TRBJ2-5, with a possible D match to TRBD2 (5 bases). The specimen was PBMCs from the stem cell graft donor, collected from the stem cell graft. The clonotype comes from a human donor who donated a stem cell graft to a child with acute myeloid leukemia. The CDR3 DNA follows: TGTGCTAGCAGCCCCCGCGGACTTGACGCGGAGACCCAGTACTTC. Its protein is CASSPRGLDAETQYF.